This T cell receptor (beta chain) came from a study of spatial heterogeneity in lung cancer. Study conclusions and caveats: Counts of expanded intratumoral alpha and beta TCRs tracked tumor mutation counts.

This clonotype was observed at least ten times. Its specificity is unknown. Unmatched junction bases numbered 13, after V lost 6 bases and J lost 6 bases. The CDR3 length is 15 residues. Germline lookup yields CDR1 SQVTM and CDR2 ANQGSEA. Time point noted: sample taken at primary tumor resection. TCRdb used MiXCR to reprocess the 5' RACE reads, holding one entry per CDR3 protein. The table lists 3,500 to 5,000 distinct CDR3 sequences, around 7% of them singletons, with around 25% in the top ten. The receptor comes from a male donor with early-stage non-small cell lung cancer. V gene TRBV29-1 combines with J gene TRBJ2-1; 8 bases agree with TRBD2. Sequencing used lung tumor tissue, obtained at surgery. CDR3 sequence reads: CSVDPGGRRGNEQFF. CDR3 bases: TGCAGCGTCGACCCCGGCGGGAGGAGGGGCAATGAGCAGTTCTTC.